This T cell receptor beta chain comes out of a study of T cells in Graves' hyperthyroidism and ophthalmopathy. Study observations and caveats: A model using 13 V-J features told ophthalmopathy apart from stable hyperthyroidism. Blood held most thyroid clonotypes expanded above 0.001 frequency. It was a median roughly 6.5 months before onset that the model predicted ophthalmopathy.

Based on clinical symptoms, serum thyroxine and TRAb, thyroid ultrasound and orbital computed tomography, diagnoses were reached. Comments on this clonotype: The antigen remains unidentified.

TCR beta CDR3 regions were amplified from RNA transcripts. TCR CDR3 underwent first-round RT-PCR with the HTBI primer set. TCRdb reanalysed the multiplex PCR reads using MiXCR and keeps one entry per CDR3 protein. The data show roughly 520,000 distinct CDR3 sequences, about 24% seen once. In germline, CDR1 is SNHLY, CDR2 FYNNEI. The CDR3 sequence is 16 residues long. V lost 6 bases to trimming and J lost 0 bases, with 15 bases between them. The genes are TRBV2 and TRBJ1-5; no definite D call. The sequenced sample consisted of blood. This TCR was recovered from a woman aged 25-40 years with Graves' ophthalmopathy. CDR3 nucleotides: TGTGCCAGCAGACCGGGGAGCCGCCATAGCAATCAGCCCCAGCATTTT. As protein: CASRPGSRHSNQPQHF.